This T cell receptor beta chain was observed in a study of blood T cell repertoires in COVID-19. In the study overall: Nucleic acid was either cDNA or gDNA, and it came from T cells, B-cell-depleted T cells, or PBMCs.

Sequenced by immunoSEQ multiplex PCR; TCRdb stores in-frame clones only, minus some. Here the sample spans approximately 160,000 clones, 65% to 85% being singletons. The CDR3 extends over 21 amino acids. The V gene lost 3 bases and the J gene lost 0 bases, with 25 bases spanning the gap. Germline V gene sequence: CDR1 KGHDR, CDR2 SFDVKD. The source material was PBMCs or T cells enriched from blood (not recorded which). The chain joins TRBV24-1 to TRBJ1-4; D perhaps matches TRBD1 (6 bases). The origin of this receptor is a man between 40 and 49 years old who had recovered from COVID-19. The CDR3 spells CATSDTPVPRQANTTNEKLFF. DNA for the CDR3: TGTGCCACCAGTGATACCCCCGTACCGAGACAGGCAAATACAACTAATGAAAAACTGTTTTTT.